Listed below are T cell receptor beta chains from one sample, sequenced in a study of CXCR3-negative and CXCR3-positive naive CD8 T cells. After re-calling the 5' RACE reads, TCRdb lists one entry per CDR3 protein, DNA absent. The sample data list 100,000 to 150,000 distinct CDR3 sequences. Sequencing was performed on naive CXCR3- CD8+ T cells from blood. The receptor set was obtained from a human donor in good health. Some clones in this sample may be carry-over from other donors' samples. CDR3s include the opening cysteine and the closing phenylalanine or tryptophan.

cdr3_aa,j_call,v_call
CASSFRGGHEQYF,TRBJ2-7,TRBV28
CASSLAGAQETQYF,TRBJ2-5,TRBV5-6
CRGGVRRQETQYF,TRBJ2-5,TRBV29-1
CASMSRGGPHEQYF,TRBJ2-7,TRBV27
CASSKAPSQRQLYGYTF,TRBJ1-2,TRBV21-1
CASSQDGRSYTEAFF,TRBJ1-1,TRBV4-1
CASSVGTGFVHEQYF,TRBJ2-7,TRBV28
CSASQTGAPIYEQYF,TRBJ2-7,TRBV20-1
CATSRLGTSEYNEQFF,TRBJ2-1,TRBV15
CASSLFLAGNTGELFF,TRBJ2-2,TRBV7-9
CASSILAARTDTQYF,TRBJ2-3,TRBV7-2
CASSLRVGSYNEQFF,TRBJ2-1,TRBV5-1